The TCR beta chain described here comes from a study of vaccination and CD4 T cells after COVID-19. Looking at the study overall: Cultures serving as controls received a peptide pool (CEFX or HIV-1 Nef) or no peptide. Broader study findings: No early post-infection timepoints were studied, and convalescent patients studied were relatively few.

Documented treatment: roughly 10-day PBMC culture with coronavirus spike peptide pools or control peptides (ViraFEST assay). Expansion of antigen-specific T cells with peptide pools by ViraFEST preceded sequencing of TCRs. The study sequenced cultured CD4+ T cell DNA using the Oncomine TCR Beta short-read assay. In TCRdb, the PCR reads were re-called with MiXCR into one record per CDR3 protein. Of several thousand distinct CDR3 sequences listed, 45% to 60% are singletons. This clonotype came up a few times. The target antigen is unknown. This receptor was taken from a human donor who had recovered from COVID-19. The sample consisted of CD4+ T cells from blood, cultured in vitro.

The chain's CDR3 is CASSVTSGTLDVQYF. The CDR3 nucleotides read TGTGCCAGCAGCGTTACTAGCGGGACCTTAGACGTGCAGTACTTC. V gene TRBV11-2 combines with J gene TRBJ2-7, with TRBD2 matching 10 bases. Trimming at V came to 5 bases and at J to 9 bases, leaving 13 bases not matched to a gene. CDR1 and CDR2 from the germline V gene are SGHAT and FQNNGV. CDR3 length equals 15 residues.